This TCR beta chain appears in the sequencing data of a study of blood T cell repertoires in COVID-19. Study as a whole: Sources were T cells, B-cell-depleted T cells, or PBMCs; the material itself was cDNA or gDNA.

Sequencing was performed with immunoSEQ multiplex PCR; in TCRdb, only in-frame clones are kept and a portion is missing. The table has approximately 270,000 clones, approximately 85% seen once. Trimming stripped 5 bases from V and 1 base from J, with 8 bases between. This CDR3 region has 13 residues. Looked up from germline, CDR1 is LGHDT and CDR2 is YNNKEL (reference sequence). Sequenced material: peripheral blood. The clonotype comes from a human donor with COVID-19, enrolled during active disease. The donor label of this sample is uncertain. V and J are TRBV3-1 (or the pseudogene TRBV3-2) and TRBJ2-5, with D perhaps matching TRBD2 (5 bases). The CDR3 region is CASSSGIQETQYF. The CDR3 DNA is TGTGCCAGCAGCAGCGGCATCCAAGAGACCCAGTACTTC.